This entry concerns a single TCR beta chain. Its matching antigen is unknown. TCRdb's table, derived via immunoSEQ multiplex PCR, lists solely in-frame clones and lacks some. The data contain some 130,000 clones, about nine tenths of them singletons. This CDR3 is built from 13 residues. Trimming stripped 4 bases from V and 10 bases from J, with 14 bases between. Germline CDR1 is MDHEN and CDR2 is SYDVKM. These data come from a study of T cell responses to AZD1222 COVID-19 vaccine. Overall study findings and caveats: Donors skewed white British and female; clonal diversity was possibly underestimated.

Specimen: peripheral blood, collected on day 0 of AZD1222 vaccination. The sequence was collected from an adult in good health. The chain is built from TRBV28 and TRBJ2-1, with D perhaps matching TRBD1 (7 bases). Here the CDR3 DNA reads TGTGCCAGCAGTTGGAGGGGGCCCCTAGAGCAGTTCTTC. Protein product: CASSWRGPLEQFF.